This is a list of T cell receptor beta chains from one sample in a study of regulatory T cells in long-lasting Graves disease. TCRdb processed the multiplex PCR reads anew with MiXCR; each CDR3 protein has one entry. The data show around 400,000 distinct CDR3 sequences, approximately 16% seen once. This same sample was also part of a study on T cells in Graves' hyperthyroidism and ophthalmopathy.

The specimen was peripheral blood mononuclear cells (PBMCs), collected at new diagnosis, from a patient treated with antithyroid drugs. These receptors were collected from a woman aged 40 to 50 with Graves disease. Both conserved end residues are part of each CDR3. The D gene is left open where the match is weak. Clone sizes are given selectively: once, few, many, or a class where the clone is expanded.

>few|TRBJ2-1|TRBV20-1|-
TGCAGTGCTAGAGTTCGGGGAAATACCTACAATGAGCAGTTCTTC
CSARVRGNTYNEQFF
>few|TRBJ2-1|TRBV19|TRBD2
TGTGCCAGTAGTACCCGGGTAGCGGGAGGGCTTTACAATGAGCAGTTCTTC
CASSTRVAGGLYNEQFF
>-|TRBJ2-1|TRBV11-3|TRBD1
TGTGCCAGCAGCCCCGGCGGACAGGCTTCCTACAATGAGCAGTTCTTC
CASSPGGQASYNEQFF
>many|TRBJ1-1|TRBV15|-
TGTGCCACCAGCAGAGATGGGGCTGTAGCTTTCTTT
CATSRDGAVAFF
>few|TRBJ2-7|TRBV15|-
TGTGCCACCAGCAGAGATATTTCTTACAGGGACTCCTACGAGCAGTACTTC
CATSRDISYRDSYEQYF
>-|TRBJ2-5|TRBV9|-
TGTGCCAGCAGCGTAGAACAGGGTCCGGGAGAGACCCAGTACTTC
CASSVEQGPGETQYF
>many|TRBJ2-3|TRBV20-1|TRBD2
TGCAGTGCTAGAGATGGTGCGGGAGGCGCAGATACGCAGTATTTT
CSARDGAGGADTQYF
>-|TRBJ2-1|TRBV7-2|TRBD2
TGTGCCAGCAGACCCCCGGGACTAGCGGGAGGCAATGAGCAGTTCTTC
CASRPPGLAGGNEQFF
>-|TRBJ2-7|TRBV4-1|-
TGCGCCAGCAGCCAAGAAGGGACAACTAGCTCCTACGAGCAGTACTTC
CASSQEGTTSSYEQYF
>many|TRBJ2-3|TRBV11-3|TRBD2
TGTGCCAGCAGCTTAGCCCTGTGGCGGGAGTTGACAGATACGCAGTATTTT
CASSLALWRELTDTQYF
>many|TRBJ2-3|TRBV7-2|-
TGTGCCAGCAGCCCTGCCGCGGTCACAGATACGCAGTATTTT
CASSPAAVTDTQYF
>-|TRBJ2-3|TRBV4-3|TRBD2
TGCGCCAGCAGCCAAGATTTCGGACTAGCGGGGAGCACAGATACGCAGTATTTT
CASSQDFGLAGSTDTQYF
>many|TRBJ2-7|TRBV13|-
TGTGCCAGCAGCTTAGGAGGCAGGGGAGCCCCTTACGAGCAGTACTTC
CASSLGGRGAPYEQYF
>many|TRBJ2-7|TRBV28|-
TGTGCCAGCAGCACCATTTCTAGTGGGAACCCCTACGAGCAGTACTTC
CASSTISSGNPYEQYF
>many|TRBJ2-1|TRBV20-1|TRBD1
TGCAGTGCTAGAGCCACAGGGGGCTTATACAATGAGCAGTTCTTC
CSARATGGLYNEQFF
>-|TRBJ2-3|TRBV29-1|TRBD1
TGCAGCGTTGTCCCGGGACAGGGACAGGATACGCAGTATTTT
CSVVPGQGQDTQYF
>-|TRBJ1-5|TRBV19|-
TGTGCCAGTAGTGTGAGGTTGGATATAGCGAATCAGCCCCAGCATTTT
CASSVRLDIANQPQHF
>few|TRBJ1-2|TRBV5-1|-
TGCGCCAGCAGCTTAGACCAACTTAACTATGGCTACACCTTC
CASSLDQLNYGYTF
>-|TRBJ2-3|TRBV27|-
TGTGCCAGCAGTACCCGCGGAGGGACAGATACGCAGTATTTT
CASSTRGGTDTQYF
>-|TRBJ2-7|TRBV29-1|TRBD1
TGCAGCGTTTCCACCGGGACAGGGACCTACGAGCAGTACTTC
CSVSTGTGTYEQYF
>many|TRBJ2-1|TRBV14|TRBD1
TGTGCCAGCAGCCAGGAGCCCAGGGGGTCCTACAATGAGCAGTTCTTC
CASSQEPRGSYNEQFF
>few|TRBJ1-6|TRBV30|-
TGTGCCTGGAGTGTCTCAGCCCAATCACCCCTCCACTTT
CAWSVSAQSPLHF
>-|TRBJ2-2|TRBV5-5|TRBD2
TGTGCCAGCAGCTTAACCCTAGCGGGAGGAAGGACCGGGGAGCTGTTTTTT
CASSLTLAGGRTGELFF
>few|TRBJ2-5|TRBV5-1|-
TGCGCCAGCAGCTCAACTGGGGACGGTCAAGAGACCCAGTACTTC
CASSSTGDGQETQYF
>-|TRBJ1-2|TRBV28|-
TGTGCCAGCCTAGACAGGCGAAACTATGGCTACACCTTC
CASLDRRNYGYTF
>-|TRBJ2-1|TRBV20-1|TRBD2
TGCAGTGCTAGTTTCGGCGGGAGATCCTACAATGAGCAGTTCTTC
CSASFGGRSYNEQFF
>many|TRBJ1-1|TRBV10-3|-
TGTGCCATCAGTGCTTTTGAGGGGGGGACTGAAGCTTTCTTT
CAISAFEGGTEAFF
>many|TRBJ2-1|TRBV18|TRBD2
TGTGCCAGCTCATCCGGGGGGGAGGACCCGAGGGAGCAGTTCTTC
CASSSGGEDPREQFF
>few|TRBJ2-1|TRBV20-1|-
TGCAGTGCTAGAGCTGATCCCCTGGGTTTGGATGAGCAGTTCTTC
CSARADPLGLDEQFF
>many|TRBJ2-7|TRBV30|-
TGTGCCTGGAGCGTCTACGACAGGTACTCCTACGAGCAGTACTTC
CAWSVYDRYSYEQYF
>-|TRBJ2-1|TRBV6-5|-
TGTGCCAGCAGTTACACTCCGGTTCGGGCGGGAACATACAATGAGCAGTTCTTC
CASSYTPVRAGTYNEQFF
>many|TRBJ2-3|TRBV14|-
TGTGCCAGCAGCCAAGAGTGGGGCACAGATACGCAGTATTTT
CASSQEWGTDTQYF
>many|TRBJ2-4|TRBV30|-
TGTGCCTGGAGTGACGGTCTAGCCAAAAACATTCAGTACTTC
CAWSDGLAKNIQYF
>-|TRBJ2-5|TRBV7-3|TRBD2
TGTGCCAGCAGCCCGGACGGGGGGGCTTGGACCCAGTACTTC
CASSPDGGAWTQYF
>many|TRBJ1-2|TRBV6-1|-
TGTGCCAGCACCCAATGGAGGGATGCGGTATCCTATGGCTACACCTTC
CASTQWRDAVSYGYTF
>few|TRBJ2-1|TRBV3-1|-
TGTGCCAGCAGCCAAACCTCGAACGGGCGGGAGCAGTTCTTC
CASSQTSNGREQFF
>many|TRBJ2-3|TRBV11-3|TRBD1
TGTGCCAGCAGCTCAAGACAGGGGAGCACAGATACGCAGTATTTT
CASSSRQGSTDTQYF
>few|TRBJ1-5|TRBV5-8|-
TGTGCCAGCAGCCTCGGGCAGGGAGGTCGGGATCAGCCCCAGCATTTT
CASSLGQGGRDQPQHF
>many|TRBJ2-7|TRBV7-2|-
TGTGCCAGCAGCTTAGGGTGGGGGCAGGTATACGAGCAGTACTTC
CASSLGWGQVYEQYF
>-|TRBJ1-5|TRBV18|-
TGTGCCAGATCACCGGCCGGGACGGTAAATCAGCCCCAGCATTTT
CARSPAGTVNQPQHF
>many|TRBJ1-6|TRBV12-3/TRBV12-4|-
TGTGCCAGCAGGTCTCCCCCGGTGGGGGGGAATTCACCCCTCCACTTT
CASRSPPVGGNSPLHF
>many|TRBJ1-4|TRBV28|-
TGTGCCAGCAGTTTGTTGGCTTATAATGAAAAACTGTTTTTT
CASSLLAYNEKLFF
>many|TRBJ1-1|TRBV3-1|-
TGTGCCAGCAGCCAAGCTCGGGCTGAAGCTTTCTTT
CASSQARAEAFF
>many|TRBJ2-3|TRBV11-3|TRBD2
TGTGCCAGTCTAGCGGGAGCCACAGATACGCAGTATTTT
CASLAGATDTQYF
>many|TRBJ2-2|TRBV9|TRBD1
TGTGCCAGCAGACCGACAGGGCTGGGCACCGGGGAGCTGTTTTTT
CASRPTGLGTGELFF
>many|TRBJ2-1|TRBV2|-
TGTGCCAGCAGTGAAGGCTCCCCTATCTACAATGAGCAGTTCTTC
CASSEGSPIYNEQFF
>-|TRBJ1-4|TRBV7-8|-
TGTGCCAGCAGCCTCCGAGGGGGGTTTGAAAAACTGTTTTTT
CASSLRGGFEKLFF
>-|TRBJ1-5|TRBV29-1|-
TGCAGCGTCGGGACGGCCTTGAATCAGCCCCAGCATTTT
CSVGTALNQPQHF